The source of this T cell receptor beta chain is a study of cytomegalovirus exposure and HLA in healthy donors. Study-level background: Earlier findings included about 120 million unique TCR beta sequences obtained from 180 million or so T cells.

The CDR3 has 15 residues. Per the germline V gene, CDR1 is SGHRS and CDR2 is YFSETQ. Trimming removed 5 bases at V and 4 bases at J, with 16 bases between. The PCR used 60 Vbeta and 13 Jbeta primers. In the authors' methods: Unique TCR beta chains totaled roughly 79 million in a later count, with 8.5 million to 12 million of them shared. The protocol was immunoSEQ multiplex PCR, while the TCRdb copy is restricted to in-frame clones and leaves out a portion. V, J and clone size are taken as reported in that table, and D and trimming were inferred from the DNA itself. This sample has approximately 110,000 clones, with approximately 80% found just once. Study-wide results and limits: In a later analysis, HLA-associated beta chains showed higher expansion and lower generation probabilities than comparable chains.

A remark on this clone: As yet, its antigen is unknown.

This clonotype was obtained from a man in his forties or fifties in good health and CMV-seronegative. The rearrangement joins TRBV5-1 to TRBJ1-5; D remains ambiguous. The sequenced sample was PBMCs. CDR3 bases: TGCGCCAGCAGTCCAGAAGGAGACGTGAATCAGCCCCAGCATTTT. Its protein product is CASSPEGDVNQPQHF.